This section outlines one T cell receptor (beta chain) sequence together with its context. This entry belongs to a study of blood T cell repertoires in COVID-19. The table came from immunoSEQ multiplex PCR; TCRdb's copy has only in-frame clones and leaves some out. The table has around 300,000 clones, roughly 90% seen once. This CDR3 is built from 15 residues. V was pared by 1 base and J by 8 bases, with 7 bases of the junction left unmatched. Germline loops: CDR1 SEHNR, CDR2 FQNEAQ (reference sequence). Sequenced input: PBMCs or T cells enriched from blood (not recorded which). The TCR comes from a woman in her thirties who had recovered from COVID-19. The chain joins TRBV7-9 to TRBJ2-1; 8 bases are a match to TRBD2. The CDR3: CASSLGGTSYHEQFF. In DNA form, the CDR3 reads TGTGCCAGCAGCTTAGGTGGGACTAGTTACCATGAGCAGTTCTTC.